This T cell receptor (beta chain) was recorded in a study of cytomegalovirus exposure and HLA in healthy donors. This clone occurred once. Libraries were prepared by immunoSEQ multiplex PCR; TCRdb keeps only in-frame clonotypes and omits some of them. This table holds over 110,000 clones, approximately 86% found once. Germline values: CDR1 GTSNPN, CDR2 SVGIG (reference sequence). Germline trimming cut 0 bases from V and 10 bases from J; bases unmatched to any gene: 3. The CDR3 is made up of 12 amino acids. V and J are TRBV30 and TRBJ1-1; 9 bases agree with TRBD1. The receptor comes from a man aged 18-30 years in good health and CMV-seropositive. The specimen sequenced was PBMCs. CDR3 sequence reads: CAWSVLGQGAFF. CDR3 coding DNA: TGTGCCTGGAGTGTGTTGGGACAGGGAGCTTTCTTT.